One and the same sample provided the 19 T cell receptor beta chains below, sequenced in a study of T cell repertoires in cytomegalovirus infection. MiXCR was run by TCRdb on the reads, yielding one entry per CDR3 protein. Counted here are about 490,000 distinct CDR3 sequences, 11% occurring once; the ten biggest clones make up roughly a tenth. The sequencing sample was made of PBMCs. The receptors stem from a human donor in good health (CMV status not recorded). Some clones in this sample may be carry-over from other donors' samples.

The CDR3 DNA sequence: TGTGCCTGGAGGGAATCACAAGCGCCGGAGGGGGAAAATGAGCAGTTCTTC. Its protein product is CAWRESQAPEGENEQFF. V gene TRBV30 combines with J gene TRBJ2-1; D may correspond to TRBD1 or TRBD2 (6 bases each). CDR3 length: 17 residues. The V gene lost 3 bases and the J gene lost 7 bases, with 25 bases spanning the gap. Germline V gene lookup returns CDR1 GTSNPN and CDR2 SVGIG (reference sequence). Based on the CDR3 plus reference TRBV30 and TRBJ2-1, the full variable domain is SQTIHQWPATLVQPVGSPLSLECTVEGTSNPNLYWYRQAAGRGLQLLFYSVGIGQISSEVPQNLSASRPQDRQFILSSKKLLLSDSGFYLCAWRESQAPEGENEQFFGPGTRLTVL.

This clonotype was seen only a few times. The chain carries TRBV18 and TRBJ2-2; D may be TRBD2 (5 bases). Trimming removed 3 bases at V and 6 bases at J, with 14 bases between. Germline CDR1 and CDR2: KGHSH and LQKENI. This CDR3 contains 15 residues. The CDR3 region has the DNA TGTGCCAGCTCACCCAGCGGATCCCGGGCCGGGGAGCTGTTTTTT. Amino acids: CASSPSGSRAGELFF.

This clonotype has a count of ten or more. The chain uses TRBV5-4 and TRBJ2-2; a weak D match, TRBD1 (6 bases). Germline CDR1 SGHNT, CDR2 YYREEE (reference sequence). The CDR3 is 16 amino acids. The V gene lost 4 bases and the J gene lost 1 base, with 14 bases spanning the gap. The DNA of the CDR3 is TGTGCCAGCAGCGCAGCCGGGACAATGAACACCGGGGAGCTGTTTTTT. Encoded protein: CASSAAGTMNTGELFF. The full variable domain, its missing parts supplied by reference TRBV5-4 and TRBJ2-2, is ETGVTQSPTHLIKTRGQQVTLRCSSQSGHNTVSWYQQALGQGPQFIFQYYREEENGRGNFPPRFSGLQFPNYSSELNVNALELDDSALYLCASSAAGTMNTGELFFGEGSRLTVL.

Ten or more counts support this clonotype. The J gene is TRBJ2-7, the V gene TRBV28; D gene unclear. V was pared by 4 bases and J by 7 bases, with 8 bases between. This CDR3 is 11 amino acids long. CDR1 is MDHEN and CDR2 is SYDVKM in the germline V gene. In DNA form, the CDR3 reads TGTGCCAGCAGTTACCTCTTGGAGCAGTACTTC. Amino acids: CASSYLLEQYF.

This clonotype was detected many times. This chain uses TRBV12-3 or TRBV12-4 with TRBJ2-1, with D unclear. This CDR3 region has 13 residues. Trimming removed 5 bases at V and 8 bases at J, with 13 bases between. This CDR3 is CASSRNRWDEQFF. The DNA for the CDR3 is TGTGCCAGCAGTCGAAACCGTTGGGATGAGCAGTTCTTC.

This chain uses TRBV29-1 with TRBJ2-3; D call uncertain. Germline V lookup: CDR1 SQVTM, CDR2 ANQGSEA. There are 13 residues in the CDR3. V was pared by 2 bases and J by 2 bases, with 8 bases between. Written as DNA, the CDR3 is TGCAGCGTTGAAAGGTGGGACACAGATACGCAGTATTTT. It encodes CSVERWDTDTQYF.

The V call is TRBV30, the J call TRBJ2-7, with TRBD1 identical over 12 bases. From germline, CDR1 is GTSNPN and CDR2 SVGIG (reference sequence). CDR3 size: 14 residues. V lost 3 bases to trimming and J lost 7 bases; unmatched junction nucleotides: 7. The CDR3 region has the DNA TGTGCCTGGAGCTCCGGGACAGGGGGCGAGGAGCAGTACTTC. It translates to CAWSSGTGGEEQYF. The full variable domain, its missing parts supplied by reference TRBV30 and TRBJ2-7, is SQTIHQWPATLVQPVGSPLSLECTVEGTSNPNLYWYRQAAGRGLQLLFYSVGIGQISSEVPQNLSASRPQDRQFILSSKKLLLSDSGFYLCAWSSGTGGEEQYFGPGTRLTVT.

This clonotype appeared many times. The chain employs TRBV7-2 and TRBJ2-6, with unresolved D. The CDR3 runs 16 residues. The V gene lost 0 bases and the J gene lost 0 bases, with 6 bases spanning the gap. The germline gives CDR1 SGHTA, CDR2 FQGNSA. CDR3 coding DNA: TGTGCCAGCAGCTTAGCGCCTTTCTCTGGGGCCAACGTCCTGACTTTC. Amino acids: CASSLAPFSGANVLTF.

About this clonotype: This sequence may be a read error, since a much larger clone differs from it by one base. The chain carries TRBV5-1 and TRBJ2-1; TRBD2 matches at 9 bases. This CDR3 contains 15 residues. Per germline, CDR1 SGHRS and CDR2 YFSETQ. Trimming took 4 bases from V and 10 from J; bases not matched to a gene: 12. CDR3 coding DNA: TGCGCCAGCAGCCTCAACACAGCGGGAGGTCTGGAGCAGTTCTTC. Translation gives CASSLNTAGGLEQFF.

This clonotype was observed at least ten times. This chain links TRBV12-3 or TRBV12-4 with TRBJ1-1, with a tentative D call TRBD1 (5 bases). CDR3 length: 13 residues. V was cut by 3 bases and J by 7 bases, with 12 bases left in between. This chain's CDR3 is CASSFHGANEAFF. The CDR3 region has the DNA TGTGCCAGCAGTTTTCACGGGGCAAATGAAGCTTTCTTT.

This chain joins TRBV5-1 and TRBJ1-1, with D maybe TRBD1 (6 bases). The CDR3 totals 16 residues. The V gene lost 4 bases and the J gene lost 1 base, with 17 bases spanning the gap. Looked up from germline, CDR1 is SGHRS and CDR2 is YFSETQ. CDR3 protein: CASSRTRGASNTEAFF. The CDR3 nucleotides read TGCGCCAGCAGCCGTACCCGGGGGGCTTCGAACACTGAAGCTTTCTTT.

This clonotype has ten or more counts. The V gene is TRBV6-6, the J gene TRBJ1-1; tentatively, D is TRBD1 (5 bases). The ends were cut back, 2 bases at V and 4 bases at J, with 14 bases in the middle. In germline, CDR1 is MNHNY, CDR2 SVGAGI (reference sequence). This CDR3 is built from 15 residues. CDR3 DNA: TGTGCCAGCAGTTACGGGCAGGGTAGGTCCACTGAAGCTTTCTTT. Translated, it gives CASSYGQGRSTEAFF.

This clonotype has at least ten counts. The rearrangement links TRBV14 to TRBJ2-3, with 12 bases matching TRBD2. Germline V gene data show CDR1 as SGHDN and CDR2 as FVKESK. Losses at the gene ends were 2 bases for V and 2 bases for J; bases not matched to a gene: 8. The CDR3 covers 18 residues. CDR3 nucleotides: TGTGCCAGCAGCCAATTTGCGGGACTAGCGGGCTCCACAGATACGCAGTATTTT. Amino acid sequence: CASSQFAGLAGSTDTQYF. The entire variable domain, with the rest obtained from reference TRBV14 and TRBJ2-3, is as follows: EAGVTQFPSHSVIEKGQTVTLRCDPISGHDNLYWYRRVMGKEIKFLLHFVKESKQDESGMPNNRFLAERTGGTYSTLKVQPAELEDSGVYFCASSQFAGLAGSTDTQYFGPGTRLTVL.

This clonotype was counted ten times or more. V is TRBV5-4 and J is TRBJ2-6; D possibly corresponds to TRBD1 (5 bases). In germline, CDR1 is SGHNT, CDR2 YYREEE (reference sequence). This CDR3 is built from 15 residues. The germline V and J ends were trimmed by 4 bases and 0 bases, with 8 bases remaining between them. DNA for the CDR3: TGTGCCAGCAGCGTGGGGCGCTCTGGGGCCAACGTCCTGACTTTC. Translating gives CASSVGRSGANVLTF.

This clonotype was picked up many times. The V and J genes are TRBV7-8 and TRBJ2-7, with 12 bases identical to TRBD2. Germline assignment: CDR1 SGHVS and CDR2 FQNEAQ. This CDR3 has 14 residues. The J segment lost 4 bases and the V segment lost 5 bases, leaving 3 bases of the junction unmatched. As DNA, the CDR3 is TGTGCCAGCAGCCCTAGCGGGGGGGGTTACGAGCAGTACTTC. Its translation: CASSPSGGGYEQYF.

The table lists this clonotype with many counts. The chain has TRBV19 and TRBJ2-1, with 8 bases matching TRBD2. V lost 5 bases and J lost 5; bases outside the gene matches: 20. Per the germline V gene, CDR1 is LNHDA and CDR2 is SQIVND (reference sequence). This CDR3 has 19 amino acids. The CDR3 DNA follows: TGTGCCAGTAGTTGGCTCCCAGATCGCCGACTAGCGCCCCACAATGAGCAGTTCTTC. This sequence encodes CASSWLPDRRLAPHNEQFF.

Ten or more counts support this clonotype. The J gene is TRBJ2-3, the V gene TRBV2, with 7 bases that match TRBD2. V shed 5 bases and J 5 bases; nucleotides not matched to a gene: 13. The CDR3 has 16 amino acids. Germline V CDR1 and CDR2: SNHLY, FYNNEI. The CDR3 here is CASSSQTGGRRDTQYF. Written as DNA, the CDR3 is TGTGCCAGCAGTTCCCAGACGGGAGGACGCCGAGATACGCAGTATTTT.

This clonotype was detected many times. V is TRBV7-2 and J is TRBJ2-7; D perhaps matches TRBD1 (5 bases). Germline V lookup: CDR1 SGHTA, CDR2 FQGNSA. V shed 5 bases and J shed 2 bases, with 10 bases lying between them. The CDR3 sequence is 13 residues long. The CDR3 DNA follows: TGTGCCAGCAGCCTCATGGGGCCCTACGAGCAGTACTTC. Amino acids: CASSLMGPYEQYF.

J is TRBJ2-5 and V is TRBV14, with 7 bases that match TRBD2. The CDR3 contains 12 residues. Germline V CDR1 and CDR2: SGHDN, FVKESK. The ends lost 1 base at V and 13 bases at J; junction bases unmatched: 6. The CDR3 reads CASSQALREVYF. CDR3 nucleotide sequence: TGTGCCAGCAGCCAAGCCCTCCGGGAGGTGTACTTC.